A single sample is the source of the 15 T cell receptor beta chains below, sequenced in a study of cytomegalovirus exposure and HLA in healthy donors. Researchers ran the PCR with 60 Vbeta and 13 Jbeta primers. This table comes from immunoSEQ multiplex PCR, and its TCRdb copy is limited to in-frame clones, with some not included. This table has 150,000 to 200,000 clones, over 75% appearing once. Sequenced input: PBMCs. The source of these receptors is a man in his late teens or twenties in good health and CMV-seropositive.

The chain recombines TRBV12-5 with TRBJ2-2; a possible D gene is TRBD2 (5 bases). V lost 0 bases to trimming and J lost 0 bases, with 20 bases between them. Per the germline V gene, CDR1 is LGHNT and CDR2 is FRNRAP. The CDR3 has 20 residues. The CDR3 protein is CASGLVRRGGMVTNTGELFF. CDR3 coding DNA: TGTGCTAGTGGTTTGGTACGAAGAGGAGGAATGGTAACGAACACCGGGGAGCTGTTTTTT. The full variable domain, in which reference TRBV12-5 and TRBJ2-2 provide the parts outside the CDR3, is DARVTQTPRHKVTEMGQEVTMRCQPILGHNTVFWYRQTMMQGLELLAYFRNRAPLDDSGMPKDRFSAEMPDATLATLKIQPSEPRDSAVYFCASGLVRRGGMVTNTGELFFGEGSRLTVL.

The rearrangement joins TRBV15 to TRBJ1-5; a weak D match, TRBD1 (5 bases). Deletions cut 8 bases from V and 8 bases from J, with 16 bases between. There are 13 residues in the CDR3. Germline V CDR1 and CDR2: LNHNV, YYDKDF (reference sequence). CDR3 region: CATQSSAGEPQHF. DNA of the CDR3: TGTGCCACCCAGAGCTCCGCGGGGGAGCCCCAGCATTTT. Full variable domain (missing parts from reference TRBV15 and TRBJ1-5): DAMVIQNPRYQVTQFGKPVTLSCSQTLNHNVMYWYQQKSSQAPKLLFHYYDKDFNNEADTPDNFQSRRPNTSFCFLDIRSPGLGDTAMYLCATQSSAGEPQHFGDGTRLSIL.

The V gene is TRBV6-5, the J gene TRBJ1-6; D is undetermined. CDR1 is MNHEY and CDR2 is SVGAGI in the germline V gene. The CDR3 extends over 13 amino acids. The V end was cut by 8 bases, the J end by 3 bases, with 8 bases between. The CDR3 here is CASYRVYNSPLHF. As DNA, the CDR3 is TGTGCCAGCTACCGGGTCTATAATTCACCCCTCCACTTT.

J is TRBJ2-2 and V is TRBV9, with TRBD1 as a possible D gene (6 bases). The CDR3 totals 13 residues. Trimming stripped 3 bases from V and 6 bases from J, with 9 bases between. Germline CDR1 reads SGDLS; CDR2 reads YYNGEE. CDR3: CASSATGPGELFF. The DNA of the CDR3 is TGTGCCAGCAGCGCGACAGGTCCCGGGGAGCTGTTTTTT.

This sequence joins TRBV4-1 and TRBJ2-7; 10 nucleotides align to TRBD2. The V gene end was trimmed by 2 bases and the J gene end by 7 bases; junction bases not matched to a gene: 8. Germline V gives CDR1 MGHRA, CDR2 YSYEKL. The CDR3 has 15 amino acids. CDR3 DNA: TGCGCCAGCAGCCAACCTAGCGGGGGTCATGGAGAGCAGTACTTC. As protein: CASSQPSGGHGEQYF.

The chain links TRBV12-5 to TRBJ2-7, with D maybe TRBD1 (6 bases). CDR3 length equals 15 residues. V lost 2 bases and J lost 4, with 15 bases in between. Per the germline V gene, CDR1 is LGHNT and CDR2 is FRNRAP. In DNA form, the CDR3 reads TGTGCTAGTGGTTTGAAGTATGGACAGCCTTACGAGCAGTACTTC. Translation gives CASGLKYGQPYEQYF.

The chain employs TRBV7-2 and TRBJ1-3; D gene ambiguous. Per the germline V gene, CDR1 is SGHTA and CDR2 is FQGNSA. V lost 6 bases to trimming and J lost 0 bases, with 6 bases between them. The CDR3 is 13 amino acids. The DNA for the CDR3 is TGTGCCAGCAGAGTGAGCTCTGGAAACACCATATATTTT. Translating gives CASRVSSGNTIYF.

The V and J genes are TRBV7-6 and TRBJ2-6; D gene unclear. Germline CDR1 reads SGHVS; CDR2 reads FNYEAQ. V lost 1 base and J lost 0, with 4 bases in between. This CDR3 is 15 amino acids long. CDR3 nucleotide sequence: TGTGCCAGCAGCTTAGTATCCTCTGGGGCCAACGTCCTGACTTTC. It encodes CASSLVSSGANVLTF.

The V call is TRBV27, the J call TRBJ1-2, with a tentative D call TRBD1 (6 bases). The germline CDR1 and CDR2 sequences are MNHEY and SMNVEV (reference sequence). The CDR3 sequence is 16 residues long. The V end was cut by 2 bases, the J end by 1 base, with 14 bases between. The CDR3 reads CASSLRGQTSNYGYTF. For the CDR3, the DNA is TGTGCCAGCAGTTTAAGAGGACAGACAAGTAACTATGGCTACACCTTC.

The gene calls are TRBV19 and TRBJ2-4; the match to TRBD1 covers 8 bases. The CDR3 runs 17 residues. Germline CDR1 reads LNHDA; CDR2 reads SQIVND (reference sequence). V shed 5 bases, J shed 1 base, and the junction held 10 bases outside the gene matches. Written as DNA, the CDR3 is TGTGCCAGTAGTTCCACGACAGGGGCGGTGGCCAAAAACATTCAGTACTTC. This sequence encodes CASSSTTGAVAKNIQYF. Looking up the rest from reference TRBV19 and TRBJ2-4 gives the full variable domain: DGGITQSPKYLFRKEGQNVTLSCEQNLNHDAMYWYRQDPGQGLRLIYYSQIVNDFQKGDIAEGYSVSREKKESFPLTVTSAQKNPTAFYLCASSSTTGAVAKNIQYFGAGTRLSVL.

The chain couples TRBV11-2 to TRBJ2-5; D possibly corresponds to TRBD1 (5 bases). Germline lookup yields CDR1 SGHAT and CDR2 FQNNGV. The CDR3 length is 16 residues. Between the trimmed V and J ends, which lost 1 base and 5 bases, there was a span of 17 bases. CDR3 nucleotide sequence: TGTGCCAGCAGCTTAGGAGCGATCAGGGCCGGCGAGACCCAGTACTTC. Protein sequence: CASSLGAIRAGETQYF.

The rearrangement uses TRBV6-1 and TRBJ1-1, with 7 bases that match TRBD1. The CDR3 is 15 amino acids. The V and J ends lost 4 bases and 3 bases, in that order; junction bases with no gene match: 8. CDR1 is MNHNS, CDR2 SASEGT, per germline. The CDR3 sequence is CASSAIRGSDTEAFF. For the CDR3, the DNA is TGTGCCAGCAGTGCAATCAGGGGGTCGGACACTGAAGCTTTCTTT.

The chain uses TRBV10-3 and TRBJ2-7; 7 positions agree with TRBD1. The CDR3 covers 18 residues. J lost 2 bases, V lost 5 bases, and 18 bases had no gene match. Per germline, CDR1 ENHRY and CDR2 SYGVKD. DNA of the CDR3: TGTGCCATCAGTTTCGACTGGCGACAGGGACGATCTACCTACGAGCAGTACTTC. It yields the protein CAISFDWRQGRSTYEQYF.

CDR3 DNA sequence: TGTGCCAGCAGCTTATGGGAGATTTCGATGAACACTGAAGCTTTCTTT. It specifies CASSLWEISMNTEAFF. The chain is built from TRBV7-3 and TRBJ1-1; D uncertain. This CDR3 is built from 16 residues. Germline V CDR1 and CDR2: SGHTA, FQGTGA. V lost 2 bases, J lost 0 bases, and 13 bases lay in between.

CDR3 bases: TGCGCCAGCAGCGTATGGACAGGGGGCGCGACAGATACGCAGTATTTT. This codes for CASSVWTGGATDTQYF. V and J are TRBV5-1 and TRBJ2-3, with 11 nucleotides matching TRBD1. With 4 bases clipped from V and 3 bases from J, the junction kept 7 bases outside the gene matches. CDR1 is SGHRS and CDR2 is YFSETQ in the germline V gene. The CDR3 has 16 residues.